The 12 T cell receptor beta chains below were found in one sample sequenced in a study of blood T cell repertoires in COVID-19 (dated by TCRdb to the early 2020s). Preparation of the library involved the immunoSEQ multiplex PCR assay. TCRdb took over this immuneACCESS table, retaining in-frame rearrangements with V and J assigned. Such tables are incomplete; in checked studies, under half of the missing clones stem from an unresolved V gene, and the remainder is unexplained. Present in this sample are a few hundred thousand clones, about 87% of which were seen just once. Around 1.9% of the sample is held by the ten biggest clonotypes. Specimen: PBMCs or T cells enriched from blood (not recorded which). Receptor source: a middle-aged man in a cohort exposed to, infected with or recovered from COVID-19 (not recorded which).

V usage is TRBV7-2 and J usage is TRBJ1-6, with D perhaps matching TRBD1 (6 bases). Trimming cost V 2 bases and J 7 bases, with 12 bases left between them. Germline CDR1 SGHTA, CDR2 FQGNSA. The CDR3 length is 15 residues. CDR3 coding DNA: TGTGCCAGCAGCTTACCCAGGGGCCGAAATTCACCCCTCCACTTT. Translating gives CASSLPRGRNSPLHF.

This clone was recorded a few times. The chain joins TRBV2 to TRBJ2-7; D call uncertain. Germline loops: CDR1 SNHLY, CDR2 FYNNEI. The CDR3 runs to 14 residues. The V gene lost 4 bases and the J gene lost 2 bases, with 12 bases spanning the gap. The CDR3 loop reads CASSGTGGPYEQYF. For the CDR3, the DNA is TGTGCCAGCAGTGGCACCGGCGGTCCCTACGAGCAGTACTTC.

The CDR3 DNA is TGTGCCAGCAGTGAACAGGGGGCGCAGGATGAGCAGTTCTTC. Translating it yields CASSEQGAQDEQFF. The V gene is TRBV2, the J gene TRBJ2-1; 8 positions agree with TRBD1. Germline values: CDR1 SNHLY, CDR2 FYNNEI. V was pared by 2 bases and J by 8 bases, with 5 bases of the junction left unmatched. CDR3 length: 14 residues.

This rearrangement joins TRBV10-3 to TRBJ2-7; a possible D gene is TRBD2 (5 bases). This CDR3 contains 15 residues. The germline gives CDR1 ENHRY, CDR2 SYGVKD. The V gene lost 2 bases and the J gene lost 5 bases, with 16 bases spanning the gap. The CDR3 protein is CAISEEGPDRDEQYF. The DNA of the CDR3 is TGTGCCATCAGTGAGGAGGGTCCGGATCGGGACGAGCAGTACTTC.

The chain couples TRBV5-1 to TRBJ2-3; 7 bases are shared with TRBD2. The CDR3 is 14 residues long. The trim removed 4 bases at V and 3 bases at J, leaving 5 bases unmatched. Germline V gene data show CDR1 as SGHRS and CDR2 as YFSETQ. The CDR3 loop is CASSTGLETDTQYF. The CDR3 nucleotides read TGCGCCAGCAGCACAGGACTAGAAACAGATACGCAGTATTTT. Using reference TRBV5-1 and TRBJ2-3 for the parts outside the CDR3, the full variable domain is KAGVTQTPRYLIKTRGQQVTLSCSPISGHRSVSWYQQTPGQGLQFLFEYFSETQRNKGNFPGRFSGRQFSNSRSEMNVSTLELGDSALYLCASSTGLETDTQYFGPGTRLTVL.

The V call is TRBV29-1, the J call TRBJ2-1; TRBD2 agrees at 8 bases. Germline-derived CDR1 and CDR2 are SQVTM and ANQGSEA. With 4 bases clipped from V and 3 bases from J, the junction kept 8 bases outside the gene matches. The CDR3 length is 15 residues. CDR3 residues: CSVVGGRLLYNEQFF. CDR3 nucleotides: TGCAGCGTTGTAGGCGGGAGGCTACTCTACAATGAGCAGTTCTTC.

This clone turned up a few times. The rearrangement joins TRBV2 to TRBJ2-1, with D possibly TRBD2 on 5 matching bases. Deletions cut 3 bases from V and 2 bases from J, with 11 bases between. This CDR3 spans 15 amino acids. Germline V CDR1 and CDR2: SNHLY, FYNNEI. The chain's CDR3 is CASSEKAGPYNEQFF. Here the CDR3 DNA reads TGTGCCAGCAGTGAGAAGGCGGGTCCCTACAATGAGCAGTTCTTC.

The CDR3 DNA reads as TGCGCCAGCAGTGATCCCGGGAGAAGGTACGAGCAGTACTTC. Translation gives CASSDPGRRYEQYF. V and J are TRBV10-2 and TRBJ2-7, with a possible D match to TRBD2 (6 bases). The CDR3 consists of 14 residues. Germline assignment: CDR1 WSHSY and CDR2 SAAADI. V was cut by 3 bases and J by 4 bases, with 13 bases left in between.

The rearrangement uses TRBV7-8 and TRBJ2-3, with 9 positions matching TRBD2. Germline V lookup: CDR1 SGHVS, CDR2 FQNEAQ. V lost 0 bases and J lost 2; bases outside the gene matches: 6. The CDR3 runs 17 residues. The CDR3 DNA reads as TGTGCCAGCAGCTTAGCGACTATAGCGGGAGCCACAGATACGCAGTATTTT. Amino acid sequence: CASSLATIAGATDTQYF.

This clone has more than one count but fewer than ten. The chain recombines TRBV6-2 or TRBV6-3 with TRBJ2-3, with 11 positions matching TRBD2. The CDR3 runs to 15 residues. Losses at the gene ends were 6 bases for V and 2 bases for J; bases not matched to a gene: 4. The germline CDR1 and CDR2 sequences are MNHEY and SVGEGT. CDR3 nucleotide sequence: TGTGCCAGCAGCCTAGCGGGAGGCCACACAGATACGCAGTATTTT. It encodes CASSLAGGHTDTQYF.

The gene calls are TRBV5-1 and TRBJ1-1; possibly TRBD1 for D (5 bases). V shed 0 bases and J shed 1 base, with 10 bases lying between them. The germline V gene has CDR1 SGHRS and CDR2 YFSETQ. The CDR3 runs 15 residues. CDR3 coding DNA: TGCGCCAGCAGCTTGGAGGGGAAACAGAACACTGAAGCTTTCTTT. This codes for CASSLEGKQNTEAFF. The whole variable domain, remainder taken from reference TRBV5-1 and TRBJ1-1, is KAGVTQTPRYLIKTRGQQVTLSCSPISGHRSVSWYQQTPGQGLQFLFEYFSETQRNKGNFPGRFSGRQFSNSRSEMNVSTLELGDSALYLCASSLEGKQNTEAFFGQGTRLTVV.

The chain employs TRBV28 and TRBJ1-3; D remains unclear. V lost 6 bases and J 2 bases, leaving 8 bases between the germline ends. The germline gives CDR1 MDHEN, CDR2 SYDVKM. The CDR3 loop spans 13 amino acids. The CDR3 nucleotides read TGTGCCAGCAGGGTCCAGGCTGGAAACACCATATATTTT. Its protein is CASRVQAGNTIYF.